One and the same sample provided the 20 T cell receptor beta chains below, sequenced in a study of blood T cell repertoires in COVID-19. TCRdb's copy holds only in-frame clones and misses some; the assay was immunoSEQ multiplex PCR. The table lists under 200,000 clones, about 86% of them singletons. Source material: peripheral blood. The origin of the receptors is a man in his fifties with active or convalescent COVID-19.

DNA for the CDR3: TGTGCCAGCAGGAGATACCCGGCGAGGCAAGAGACCCAGTACTTC. This encodes CASRRYPARQETQYF. The chain carries TRBV7-2 and TRBJ2-5, with D unresolved. This CDR3 is built from 15 residues. Trimming left V 6 bases short and J 2 bases short, with 16 bases between. The V gene's germline CDR1 is SGHTA and CDR2 FQGNSA.

This rearrangement joins TRBV15 to TRBJ1-6, with D maybe TRBD1 (6 bases). The length of the CDR3 is 16 residues. CDR1 is LNHNV and CDR2 is YYDKDF in the germline V gene (reference sequence). V was trimmed by 5 bases and J by 10 bases, leaving 21 bases between them. The CDR3 loop is CATSRGLVGGGSPLHF. In nucleotides, the CDR3 is TGTGCCACCAGCCGAGGGTTGGTGGGGGGGGGCTCACCCCTCCACTTT.

This clone has only one observation. The CDR3 DNA follows: TGTGCCACCAGTGATTTCGGGACTAGCGGGAGCGATGAGCAGTTCTTC. Translating gives CATSDFGTSGSDEQFF. This rearrangement joins TRBV24-1 to TRBJ2-1, with 14 bases fitting TRBD2. Trimming removed 1 base from V and 8 bases from J; junction bases left unmatched: 3. CDR1 and CDR2 (germline): KGHDR, SFDVKD. The CDR3 runs to 16 residues.

The chain recombines TRBV3-1 (or the pseudogene TRBV3-2) with TRBJ2-7; tentative D call: TRBD1 (6 bases). The CDR3 sequence is 15 residues long. The V end lost 6 bases, the J end lost 1 base, and 16 bases lay between the germline ends. Germline V CDR1 and CDR2: LGHDT, YNNKEL (reference sequence). Here the CDR3 DNA reads TGTGCCAGCAGGCAACGACAGGCGGGTTCCTACGAGCAGTACTTC. Its protein is CASRQRQAGSYEQYF.

The chain combines TRBV7-6 with TRBJ1-4, with TRBD1 identical over 10 bases. From germline, CDR1 is SGHVS and CDR2 FNYEAQ. CDR3 size: 17 residues. Trimming removed 6 bases from V and 7 bases from J; junction bases left unmatched: 14. CDR3 DNA sequence: TGTGCCAGCAGATTGACAGGGGGCGAACTTTCGGGTGAAAAACTGTTTTTT. This encodes CASRLTGGELSGEKLFF. The full variable domain, its missing parts supplied by reference TRBV7-6 and TRBJ1-4, is GAGVSQSPRYKVTKRGQDVALRCDPISGHVSLYWYRQALGQGPEFLTYFNYEAQQDKSGLPNDRFSAERPEGSISTLTIQRTEQRDSAMYRCASRLTGGELSGEKLFFGSGTQLSVL.

V gene TRBV29-1 combines with J gene TRBJ2-7, with 8 bases fitting TRBD1. The CDR3 loop spans 12 amino acids. Germline V gene lookup returns CDR1 SQVTM and CDR2 ANQGSEA. The V and J ends lost 6 bases and 6 bases, in that order; junction bases with no gene match: 7. This CDR3 reads CSVAIDRGEQYF. In DNA form, the CDR3 reads TGCAGCGTAGCTATAGACAGGGGCGAGCAGTACTTC.

The gene calls are TRBV11-3 and TRBJ2-2; D perhaps matches TRBD1 (5 bases). Germline values: CDR1 SGHNT, CDR2 YENEEA. Trimming pared 3 bases from V and 1 base from J, leaving 6 bases between. This CDR3 spans 14 amino acids. CDR3 loop: CASSLQGNTGELFF. In DNA form, the CDR3 reads TGTGCCAGCAGCTTGCAGGGGAACACCGGGGAGCTGTTTTTT. The full variable domain, completed using reference TRBV11-3 and TRBJ2-2, is EAGVVQSPRYKIIEKKQPVAFWCNPISGHNTLYWYLQNLGQGPELLIRYENEEAVDDSQLPKDRFSAERLKGVDSTLKIQPAELGDSAVYLCASSLQGNTGELFFGEGSRLTVL.

This clone was counted a single time. CDR3 DNA sequence: TGCGCCAGCAATCCGACTAGCGGGATCGGGAATGAGCAGTTCTTC. Its protein is CASNPTSGIGNEQFF. The rearrangement links TRBV5-1 to TRBJ2-1; TRBD2 matches 11 bases. This CDR3 spans 15 amino acids. The germline CDR1 and CDR2 sequences are SGHRS and YFSETQ. Trimming at V came to 6 bases and at J to 7 bases, leaving 9 bases not matched to a gene.

This chain joins TRBV7-8 and TRBJ2-7, with 10 bases identical to TRBD2. CDR1 and CDR2 from the germline V gene are SGHVS and FQNEAQ. The V and J ends lost 5 bases and 4 bases, in that order; junction bases with no gene match: 8. The CDR3 extends over 15 amino acids. The CDR3 sequence is CASSRIAGGAYEQYF. The CDR3 nucleotides are TGTGCCAGCAGCCGGATAGCGGGAGGAGCGTACGAGCAGTACTTC.

The chain carries TRBV6-1 and TRBJ1-5; 8 bases fit TRBD1. J was trimmed by 7 bases and V by 3 bases; bases with no gene match: 2. Germline V gives CDR1 MNHNS, CDR2 SASEGT. The CDR3 loop spans 13 amino acids. This CDR3 is CASSETGVQPQHF. In DNA, the CDR3 is TGTGCCAGCAGTGAGACAGGGGTCCAGCCCCAGCATTTT.

The genes are TRBV12-3 or TRBV12-4 and TRBJ2-1; tentative D call: TRBD2 (6 bases). Between the trimmed V and J ends, which lost 5 bases and 4 bases, there was a span of 9 bases. This CDR3 has 13 residues. The CDR3 DNA reads TGTGCCAGCAGTAGGGGACTTTACAATGAGCAGTTCTTC. This encodes CASSRGLYNEQFF.

This sequence joins TRBV5-1 and TRBJ1-2; 7 nucleotides agree with TRBD1. Germline trimming cut 2 bases from V and 4 bases from J; bases unmatched to any gene: 8. The CDR3 loop spans 15 amino acids. The germline V gene encodes CDR1 SGHRS and CDR2 YFSETQ. The CDR3 DNA is TGCGCCAGCAGCTTAGAGACAGGGATTGCCTATGGCTACACCTTC. It is translated as CASSLETGIAYGYTF.

The chain combines TRBV7-6 with TRBJ2-7, with a possible D match to TRBD2 (6 bases). This CDR3 has 16 amino acids. Trimming stripped 4 bases from V and 2 bases from J, with 18 bases between. Germline assignment: CDR1 SGHVS and CDR2 FNYEAQ. In DNA form, the CDR3 reads TGTGCCAGCAGCTCCCAGTCGGGAGATAGGCCCTACGAGCAGTACTTC. It translates to CASSSQSGDRPYEQYF. Drawing the rest from reference TRBV7-6 and TRBJ2-7, the complete variable domain is GAGVSQSPRYKVTKRGQDVALRCDPISGHVSLYWYRQALGQGPEFLTYFNYEAQQDKSGLPNDRFSAERPEGSISTLTIQRTEQRDSAMYRCASSSQSGDRPYEQYFGPGTRLTVT.

This clone was picked up a small number of times. The chain links TRBV14 to TRBJ2-1; 9 positions match TRBD1. CDR1 is SGHDN, CDR2 FVKESK, per germline. V shed 10 bases and J 0 bases; nucleotides not matched to a gene: 7. The CDR3 has 15 residues. The CDR3 nucleotides read TGTGCCACTTCGACAGGGGGGAGCTCCTACAATGAGCAGTTCTTC. As protein: CATSTGGSSYNEQFF. Full variable domain (rest looked up from reference TRBV14 and TRBJ2-1): EAGVTQFPSHSVIEKGQTVTLRCDPISGHDNLYWYRRVMGKEIKFLLHFVKESKQDESGMPNNRFLAERTGGTYSTLKVQPAELEDSGVYFCATSTGGSSYNEQFFGPGTRLTVL.

J is TRBJ2-7 and V is TRBV18; TRBD1 matches 10 bases. The CDR3 runs to 15 residues. Germline V lookup: CDR1 KGHSH, CDR2 LQKENI. J gave up 4 bases and V 5 bases, and 8 bases lay outside the gene matches. CDR3 coding DNA: TGTGCCAGCTCATCAAACCGGGACAGGGGTTACGAGCAGTACTTC. It encodes CASSSNRDRGYEQYF.

The chain combines TRBV4-2 with TRBJ1-3; TRBD1 aligns across 8 bases. After removal of 4 bases from V and 2 bases from J, the junction contained 7 bases not matched to a gene. The CDR3 contains 16 residues. Germline V lookup: CDR1 LGHNA, CDR2 YNFKEQ. The CDR3 is CASSPADRVAGNTIYF. The CDR3 nucleotides are TGTGCCAGCAGCCCTGCGGACAGGGTGGCTGGAAACACCATATATTTT.

This clone was seen only once. The V call is TRBV5-6, the J call TRBJ2-7; D is perhaps TRBD2 (6 bases). There are 15 residues in the CDR3. V lost 2 bases to trimming and J lost 2 bases, with 14 bases between them. Per the germline V gene, CDR1 is SGHDT and CDR2 is YYEEEE. Here the CDR3 reads CASSFRGTVPYEQYF. The CDR3 DNA is TGTGCCAGCAGCTTTCGGGGGACCGTACCCTACGAGCAGTACTTC.

This clone was detected only a few times. The gene calls are TRBV5-4 and TRBJ2-2, with D tentatively TRBD2 (5 bases). CDR3 length: 16 residues. V was pared by 0 bases and J by 1 base, with 10 bases between. Germline-derived CDR1 and CDR2 are SGHNT and YYREEE (reference sequence). CDR3 loop: CASSLGSGENTGELFF. The DNA of the CDR3 is TGTGCCAGCAGCTTGGGGAGCGGAGAGAACACCGGGGAGCTGTTTTTT.

The genes are TRBV19 and TRBJ1-2; D unresolved. Germline CDR1 and CDR2: LNHDA and SQIVND (reference sequence). V dropped 5 bases and J dropped 4 bases, with 17 bases sitting between them. This CDR3 region has 15 residues. CDR3 nucleotide sequence: TGTGCCAGTAGTGCCCCTATGTCCGGGATCTATGGCTACACCTTC. Its translation: CASSAPMSGIYGYTF.

The sample holds a few counts of this clone. The chain joins TRBV5-1 to TRBJ2-1; D perhaps matches TRBD2 (7 bases). The CDR3 extends over 15 amino acids. V was clipped by 1 base and J by 9 bases, with 17 bases between them. Germline V gene lookup returns CDR1 SGHRS and CDR2 YFSETQ. The CDR3 here is CASSLRVSGEGEQFF. CDR3 in DNA: TGCGCCAGCAGCTTGCGTGTCTCAGGGGAGGGTGAGCAGTTCTTC.